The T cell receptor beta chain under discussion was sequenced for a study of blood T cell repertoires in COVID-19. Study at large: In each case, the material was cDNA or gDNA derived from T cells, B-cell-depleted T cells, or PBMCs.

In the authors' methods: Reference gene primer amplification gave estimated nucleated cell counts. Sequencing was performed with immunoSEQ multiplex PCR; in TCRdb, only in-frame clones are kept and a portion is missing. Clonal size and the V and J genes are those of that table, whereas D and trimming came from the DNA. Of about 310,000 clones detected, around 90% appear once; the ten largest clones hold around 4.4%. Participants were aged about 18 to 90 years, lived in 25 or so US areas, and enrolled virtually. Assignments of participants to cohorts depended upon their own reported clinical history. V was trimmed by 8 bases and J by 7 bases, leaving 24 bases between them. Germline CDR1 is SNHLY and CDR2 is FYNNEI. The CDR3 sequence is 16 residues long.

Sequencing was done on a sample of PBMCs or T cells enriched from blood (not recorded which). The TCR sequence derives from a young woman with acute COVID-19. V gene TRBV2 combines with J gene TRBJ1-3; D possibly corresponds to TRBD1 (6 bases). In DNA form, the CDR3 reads TGTGCCAGCGATGTAAAACGGACCTCAACAGGGAACACCATATATTTT. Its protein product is CASDVKRTSTGNTIYF.